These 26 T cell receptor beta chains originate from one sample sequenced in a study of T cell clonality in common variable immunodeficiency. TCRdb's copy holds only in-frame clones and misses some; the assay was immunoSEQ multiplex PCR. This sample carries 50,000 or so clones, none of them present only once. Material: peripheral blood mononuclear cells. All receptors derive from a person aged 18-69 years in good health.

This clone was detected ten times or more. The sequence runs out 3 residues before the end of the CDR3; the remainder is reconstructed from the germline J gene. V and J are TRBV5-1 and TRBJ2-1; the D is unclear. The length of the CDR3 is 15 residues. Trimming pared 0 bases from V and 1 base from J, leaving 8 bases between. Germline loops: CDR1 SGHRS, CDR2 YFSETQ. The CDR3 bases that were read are TGCGCCAGCAGCTTGGAGGGCTTTTCCTACAATGAG. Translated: CASSLEGFSYNE. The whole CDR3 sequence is CASSLEGFSYNEQFF.

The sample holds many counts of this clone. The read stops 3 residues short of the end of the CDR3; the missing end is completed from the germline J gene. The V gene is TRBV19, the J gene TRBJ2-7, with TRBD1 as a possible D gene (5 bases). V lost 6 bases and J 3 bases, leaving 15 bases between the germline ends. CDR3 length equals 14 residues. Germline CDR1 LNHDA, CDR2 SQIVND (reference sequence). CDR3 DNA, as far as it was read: TGTGCCAGTAGCCGCCTTGGGGCAAACTACGAG. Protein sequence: CASSRLGANYE. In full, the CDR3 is CASSRLGANYEQYF.

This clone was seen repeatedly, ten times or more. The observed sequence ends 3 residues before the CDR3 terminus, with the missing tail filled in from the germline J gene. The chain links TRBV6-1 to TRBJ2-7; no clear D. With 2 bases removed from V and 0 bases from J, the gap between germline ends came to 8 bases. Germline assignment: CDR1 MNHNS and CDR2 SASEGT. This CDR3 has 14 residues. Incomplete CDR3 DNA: TGTGCCAGCAGTGAAAAGGGCCGCTCCTACGAG. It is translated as CASSEKGRSYE. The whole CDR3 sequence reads CASSEKGRSYEQYF.

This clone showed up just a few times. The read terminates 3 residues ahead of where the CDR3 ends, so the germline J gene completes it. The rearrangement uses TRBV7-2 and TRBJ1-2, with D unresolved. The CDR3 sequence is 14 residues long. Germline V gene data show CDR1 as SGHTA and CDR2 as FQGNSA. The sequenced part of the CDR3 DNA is TGTGCCAGCAGCTTAGCTCCTTCCACAGATACC. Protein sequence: CASSLAPSTDT. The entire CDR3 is CASSLAPSTDTYTF.

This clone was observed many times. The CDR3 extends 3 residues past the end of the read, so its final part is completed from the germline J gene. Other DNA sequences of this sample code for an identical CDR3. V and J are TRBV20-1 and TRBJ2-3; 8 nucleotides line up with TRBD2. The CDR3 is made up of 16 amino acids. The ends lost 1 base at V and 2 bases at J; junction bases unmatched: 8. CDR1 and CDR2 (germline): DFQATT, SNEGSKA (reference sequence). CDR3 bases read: TGCAGTGCTAGAGTTGGAGTAGCGGGGCCCACAGATACG. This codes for CSARVGVAGPTDT. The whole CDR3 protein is CSARVGVAGPTDTQYF.

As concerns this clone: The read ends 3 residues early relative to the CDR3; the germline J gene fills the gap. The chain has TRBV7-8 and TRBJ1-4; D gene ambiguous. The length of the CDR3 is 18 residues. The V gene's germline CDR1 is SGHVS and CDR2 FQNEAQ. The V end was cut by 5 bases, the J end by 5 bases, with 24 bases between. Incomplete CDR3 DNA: TGTGCCAGCAGCCCCCCATCTTTTATTGGGCAGCTAAATGAAAAA. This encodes CASSPPSFIGQLNEK. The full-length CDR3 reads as CASSPPSFIGQLNEKLFF.

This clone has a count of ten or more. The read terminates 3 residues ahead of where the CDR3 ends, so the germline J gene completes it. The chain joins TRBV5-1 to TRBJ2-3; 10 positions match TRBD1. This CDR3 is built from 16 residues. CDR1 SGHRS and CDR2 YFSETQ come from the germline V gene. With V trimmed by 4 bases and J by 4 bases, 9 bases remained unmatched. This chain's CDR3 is CASSSLTGGTSDTQYF. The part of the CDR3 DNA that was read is TGCGCCAGCAGCAGCCTGACAGGGGGCACCTCAGATACG.

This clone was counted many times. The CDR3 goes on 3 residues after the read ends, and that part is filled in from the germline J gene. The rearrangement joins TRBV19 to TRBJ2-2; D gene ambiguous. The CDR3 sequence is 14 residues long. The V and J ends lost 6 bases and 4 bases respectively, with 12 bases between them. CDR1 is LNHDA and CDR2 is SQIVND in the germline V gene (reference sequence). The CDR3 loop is CASRSPGRTGELFF. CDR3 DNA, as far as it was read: TGTGCCAGTAGGTCCCCTGGGCGCACCGGGGAG.

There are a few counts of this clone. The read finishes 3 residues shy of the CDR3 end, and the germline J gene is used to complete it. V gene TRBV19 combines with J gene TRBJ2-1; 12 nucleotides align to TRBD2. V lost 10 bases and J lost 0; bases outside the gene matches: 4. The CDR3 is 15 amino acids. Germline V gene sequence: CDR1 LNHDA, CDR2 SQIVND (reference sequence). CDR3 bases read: TGTGCCACCGGACTAGCGGGGAGCTCCTACAATGAG. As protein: CATGLAGSSYNE. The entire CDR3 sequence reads CATGLAGSSYNEQFF.

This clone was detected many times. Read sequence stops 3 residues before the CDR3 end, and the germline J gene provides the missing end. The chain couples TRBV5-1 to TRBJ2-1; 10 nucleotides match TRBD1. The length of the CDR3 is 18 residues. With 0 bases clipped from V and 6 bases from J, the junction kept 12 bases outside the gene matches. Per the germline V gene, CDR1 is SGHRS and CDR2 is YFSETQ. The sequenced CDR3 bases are TGCGCCAGCAGCTTGGTTCTAAGGTGGGGGGACAGGGGCAATGAG. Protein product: CASSLVLRWGDRGNE. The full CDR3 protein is CASSLVLRWGDRGNEQFF.

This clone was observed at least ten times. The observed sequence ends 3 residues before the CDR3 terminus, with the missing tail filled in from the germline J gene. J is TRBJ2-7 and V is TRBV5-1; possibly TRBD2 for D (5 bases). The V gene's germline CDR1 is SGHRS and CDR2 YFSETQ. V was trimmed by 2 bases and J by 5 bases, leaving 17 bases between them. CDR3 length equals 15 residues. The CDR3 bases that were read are TGCGCCAGCAGCTTTTTGGGCGAGGGCCCCCACGAG. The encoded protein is CASSFLGEGPHE. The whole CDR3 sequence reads CASSFLGEGPHEQYF.

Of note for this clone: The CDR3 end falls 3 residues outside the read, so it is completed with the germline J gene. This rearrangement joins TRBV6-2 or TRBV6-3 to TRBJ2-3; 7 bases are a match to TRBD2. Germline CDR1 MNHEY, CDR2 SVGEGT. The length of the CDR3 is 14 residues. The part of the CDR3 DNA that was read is TGTGCCAGCAGCCGACGAAAGGGAGGGGAGACG. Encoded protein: CASSRRKGGET. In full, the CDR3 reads CASSRRKGGETQYF.

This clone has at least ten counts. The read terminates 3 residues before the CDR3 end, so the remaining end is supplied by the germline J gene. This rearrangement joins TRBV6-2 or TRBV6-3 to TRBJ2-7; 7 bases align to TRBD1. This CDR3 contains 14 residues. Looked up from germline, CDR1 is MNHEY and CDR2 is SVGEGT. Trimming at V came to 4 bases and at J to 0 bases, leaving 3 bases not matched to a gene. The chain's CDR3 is CASSWDSSSYEQYF. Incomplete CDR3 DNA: TGTGCCAGCAGTTGGGACAGTTCCTCCTACGAG.

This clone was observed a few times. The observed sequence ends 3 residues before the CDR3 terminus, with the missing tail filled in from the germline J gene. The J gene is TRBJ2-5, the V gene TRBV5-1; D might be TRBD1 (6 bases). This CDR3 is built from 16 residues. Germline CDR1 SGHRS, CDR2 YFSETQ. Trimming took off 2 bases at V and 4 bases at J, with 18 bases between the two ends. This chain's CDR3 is CASSFRQVRVAETQYF. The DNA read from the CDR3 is TGCGCCAGCAGCTTCCGACAGGTTAGGGTTGCAGAGACC.

CDR3 sequence: CASSTVNYGQYF. The sequenced part of the CDR3 DNA is TGTGCCAGTAGTACGGTCAACTATGGT. The V call is TRBV19, the J call TRBJ2-4; unclear D gene. The read finishes 3 residues shy of the CDR3 end, and the germline J gene is used to complete it. The CDR3 spans 12 residues. Germline V gives CDR1 LNHDA, CDR2 SQIVND (reference sequence).

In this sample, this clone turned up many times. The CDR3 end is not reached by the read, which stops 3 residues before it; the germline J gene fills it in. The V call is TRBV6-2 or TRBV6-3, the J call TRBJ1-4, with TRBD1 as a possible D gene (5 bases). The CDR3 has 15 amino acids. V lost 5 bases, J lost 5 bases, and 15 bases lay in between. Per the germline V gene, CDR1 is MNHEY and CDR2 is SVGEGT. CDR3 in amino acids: CASSRPRQGNEKLFF. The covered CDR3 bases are TGTGCCAGCAGTCGCCCGAGGCAGGGCAATGAAAAA.

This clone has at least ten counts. The CDR3 loop reads CASSREASEAFF. The CDR3 DNA, read in part, is TGTGCCAGCAGCAGAGAGGCCTCTGAA. J is TRBJ1-1 and V is TRBV7-9; D unresolved. From the germline J gene comes the end of the CDR3, since the read stops 3 residues before it. Trimming pared 5 bases from V and 6 bases from J, leaving 10 bases between. Germline CDR1 and CDR2: SEHNR and FQNEAQ (reference sequence). This CDR3 is built from 12 residues.

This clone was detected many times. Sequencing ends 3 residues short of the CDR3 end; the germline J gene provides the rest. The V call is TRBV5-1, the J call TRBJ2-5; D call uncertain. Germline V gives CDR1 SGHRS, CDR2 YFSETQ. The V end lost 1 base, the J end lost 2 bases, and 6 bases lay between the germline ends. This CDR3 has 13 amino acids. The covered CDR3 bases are TGCGCCAGCAGCTTGCAAGGGCAAGAGACC. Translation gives CASSLQGQET. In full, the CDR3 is CASSLQGQETQYF.

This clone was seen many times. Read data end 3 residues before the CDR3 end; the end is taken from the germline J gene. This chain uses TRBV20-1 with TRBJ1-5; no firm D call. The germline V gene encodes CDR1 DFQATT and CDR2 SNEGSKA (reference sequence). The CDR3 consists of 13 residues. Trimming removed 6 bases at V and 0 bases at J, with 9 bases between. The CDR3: CSAQEYSNQPQHF. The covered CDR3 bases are TGCAGTGCCCAGGAGTATAGCAATCAGCCC.

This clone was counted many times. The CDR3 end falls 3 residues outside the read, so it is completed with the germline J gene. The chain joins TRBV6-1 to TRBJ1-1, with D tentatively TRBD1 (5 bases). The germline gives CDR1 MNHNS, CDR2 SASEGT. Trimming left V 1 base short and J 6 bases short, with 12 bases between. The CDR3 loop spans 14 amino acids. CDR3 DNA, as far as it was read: TGTGCCAGCAGTGAAGGGGGGGGAACGTCTGAA. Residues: CASSEGGGTSE. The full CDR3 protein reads CASSEGGGTSEAFF.

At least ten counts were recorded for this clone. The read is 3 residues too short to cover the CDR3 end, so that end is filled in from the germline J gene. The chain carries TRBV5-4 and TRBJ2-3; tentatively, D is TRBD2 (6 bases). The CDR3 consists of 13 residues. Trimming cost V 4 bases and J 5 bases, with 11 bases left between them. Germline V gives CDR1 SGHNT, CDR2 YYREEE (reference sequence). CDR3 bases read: TGTGCCAGCAGCCCACTAGCCGTAGATACG. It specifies CASSPLAVDT. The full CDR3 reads CASSPLAVDTQYF.

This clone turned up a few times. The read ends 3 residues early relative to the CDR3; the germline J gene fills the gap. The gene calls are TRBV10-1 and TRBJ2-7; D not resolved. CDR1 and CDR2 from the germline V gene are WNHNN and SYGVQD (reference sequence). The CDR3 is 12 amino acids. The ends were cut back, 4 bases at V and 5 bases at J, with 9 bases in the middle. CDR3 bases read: TGCGCCAGCAGTGCTTCCTCGGACGAG. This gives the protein CASSASSDE. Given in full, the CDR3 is CASSASSDEQYF.

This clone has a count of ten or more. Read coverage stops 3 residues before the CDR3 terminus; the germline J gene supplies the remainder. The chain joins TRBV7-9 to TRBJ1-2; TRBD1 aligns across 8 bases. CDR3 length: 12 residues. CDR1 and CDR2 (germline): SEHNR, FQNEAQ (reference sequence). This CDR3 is CASSLDRESYTF. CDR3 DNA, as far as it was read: TGTGCCAGCAGCTTGGACAGGGAAAGC.

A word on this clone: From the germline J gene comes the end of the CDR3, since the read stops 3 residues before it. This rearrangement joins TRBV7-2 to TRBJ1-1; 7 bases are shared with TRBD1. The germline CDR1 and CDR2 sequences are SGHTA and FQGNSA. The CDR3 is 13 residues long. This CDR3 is CASSYYTGAGAFF. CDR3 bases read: TGTGCCAGCAGCTACTATACAGGGGCGGGA.

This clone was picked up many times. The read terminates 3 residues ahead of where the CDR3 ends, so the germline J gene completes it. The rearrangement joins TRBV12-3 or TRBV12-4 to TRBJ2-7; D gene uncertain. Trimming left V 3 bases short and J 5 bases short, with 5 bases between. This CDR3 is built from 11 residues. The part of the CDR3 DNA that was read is TGTGCCAGCAGTTTGAAGGACGAG. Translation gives CASSLKDE. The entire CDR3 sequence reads CASSLKDEQYF.

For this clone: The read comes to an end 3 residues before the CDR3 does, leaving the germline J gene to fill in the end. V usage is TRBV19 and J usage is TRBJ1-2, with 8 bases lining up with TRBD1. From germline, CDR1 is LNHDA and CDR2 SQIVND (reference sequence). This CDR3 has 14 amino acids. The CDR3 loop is CASSMAGGLWDYTF. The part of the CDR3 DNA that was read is TGTGCCAGTAGTATGGCAGGGGGCCTCTGGGAC.